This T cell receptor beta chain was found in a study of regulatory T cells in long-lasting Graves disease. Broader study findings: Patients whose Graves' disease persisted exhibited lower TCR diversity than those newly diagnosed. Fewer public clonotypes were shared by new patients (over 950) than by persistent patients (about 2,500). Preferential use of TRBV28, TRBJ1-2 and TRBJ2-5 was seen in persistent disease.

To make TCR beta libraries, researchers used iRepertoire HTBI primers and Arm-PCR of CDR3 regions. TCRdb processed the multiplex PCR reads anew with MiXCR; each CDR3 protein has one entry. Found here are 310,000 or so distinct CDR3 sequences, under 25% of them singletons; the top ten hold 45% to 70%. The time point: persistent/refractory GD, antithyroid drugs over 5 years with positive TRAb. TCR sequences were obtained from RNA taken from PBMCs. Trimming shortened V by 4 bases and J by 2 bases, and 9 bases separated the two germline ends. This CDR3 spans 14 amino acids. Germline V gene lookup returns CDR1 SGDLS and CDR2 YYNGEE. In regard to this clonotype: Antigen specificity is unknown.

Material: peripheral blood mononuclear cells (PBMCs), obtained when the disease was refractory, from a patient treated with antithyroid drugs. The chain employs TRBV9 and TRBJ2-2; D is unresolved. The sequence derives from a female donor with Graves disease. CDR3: CASSSPTNTGELFF. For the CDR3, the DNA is TGTGCCAGCAGCTCTCCGACAAACACCGGGGAGCTGTTTTTT.